One and the same sample provided the 2 T cell receptor beta chains below, sequenced in a study of blood T cells in healthy people across ages. A second roughly 6 to 11 cycle PCR used barcoded and J-beta primers. TCRdb used MiXCR to reprocess the 5' RACE reads, holding one entry per CDR3 protein. This sample yields about 1 million distinct CDR3 sequences, of which 40% to 55% are seen a single time; approximately 20% belongs to the top ten. The specimen was blood. The receptor set was obtained from a woman aged 55-70 years in good health.

This clonotype has only a few counts. V usage is TRBV7-3 and J usage is TRBJ2-5; D is possibly TRBD1 (6 bases). With 5 bases removed from V and 4 bases from J, the gap between germline ends came to 11 bases. CDR1 SGHTA and CDR2 FQGTGA come from the germline V gene. The length of the CDR3 is 13 residues. The CDR3 DNA sequence: TGTGCCAGCAGCGGGGGCGGGTCAGAGACCCAGTACTTC. Translating it yields CASSGGGSETQYF.

V gene TRBV6-1 combines with J gene TRBJ1-5; 11 nucleotides line up with TRBD1. The CDR3 is made up of 16 amino acids. From germline, CDR1 is MNHNS and CDR2 SASEGT. The trim removed 4 bases at V and 6 bases at J, leaving 8 bases unmatched. CDR3 amino acids: CASSGGRDRGIQPQHF. In DNA, the CDR3 is TGTGCCAGCAGTGGGGGCCGGGACAGGGGGATTCAGCCCCAGCATTTT.